Sequencing of this T cell receptor (beta chain) was carried out in a study of cytomegalovirus exposure and HLA in healthy donors. Points from the study as a whole: Differences between HLA loci emerged in a later analysis of TCR association rates, with DRB1 most and HLA-C fewest. A later analysis showed that HLA-associated TCR beta chains had undergone more clonal expansion than equally common others. Sequencing likely caused a cluster of highly shared sequence variants.

The donors were healthy bone marrow donors. 60 Vbeta and 13 Jbeta primers were used in PCR. This table comes from immunoSEQ multiplex PCR, and its TCRdb copy is limited to in-frame clones, with some not included. This repertoire includes 65,000 to 85,000 clones. Germline values: CDR1 MDHEN, CDR2 SYDVKM. CDR3 length: 15 residues. V dropped 6 bases and J dropped 5; count of bases not matched to a gene: 11. In regard to this clone: Antigen unknown.

This sequence was found in a woman in her sixties in good health and CMV-seronegative. V is TRBV28 and J is TRBJ2-3; 7 nucleotides agree with TRBD1. The material sequenced was PBMCs. The CDR3 loop is CASSTDRAPVDTQYF. CDR3 coding DNA: TGTGCCAGCAGCACCGACAGGGCGCCGGTAGATACGCAGTATTTT.